The rows below give T cell receptor beta chains drawn from one sample of a study of T cell clones after liver transplantation. Sequencing used immunoSEQ multiplex PCR; TCRdb keeps in-frame clones, though not all of them. Counted here are around 60,000 clones, about 70% occurring once; the ten biggest clones make up 15%. The starting material was CD4+ T cells from blood, obtained before liver transplant. Receptor source: a human donor who received a liver transplant. The CDR3 runs from the conserved cysteine through the conserved F or W. The order of the fields is clone size, V gene, J gene, D gene, CDR3 protein, CDR3 DNA. The D gene is left open where the match is weak. Size is stated for part of the rows, as once, few or many counts, or as a class when the clone is expanded.

>.|TRBV4-1|TRBJ2-3|TRBD1
CASSHLYRGSTDTQYF
TGCGCCAGCAGCCATTTGTACAGGGGTAGCACAGATACGCAGTATTTT
>.|TRBV7-2|TRBJ2-3|.
CASSDRGLSADTQYF
TGTGCCAGCAGCGATCGGGGTCTAAGTGCAGATACGCAGTATTTT
>.|TRBV5-6|TRBJ2-7|.
CASSLVSGENEQYF
TGTGCCAGCAGCTTGGTATCGGGGGAAAACGAGCAGTACTTC
>once|TRBV6-1|TRBJ1-5|.
CASSEPGYSNQPQHF
TGTGCCAGCAGTGAACCAGGGTATAGCAATCAGCCCCAGCATTTT
>.|TRBV6-5|TRBJ2-5|.
CASSSTYSTFQETQYF
TGTGCCAGCAGTTCCACCTATTCGACTTTTCAAGAGACCCAGTACTTC
>.|TRBV2|TRBJ1-1|.
CASSEGLEAFF
TGTGCCAGCAGTGAAGGTCTTGAAGCTTTCTTT
>once|TRBV7-9|TRBJ2-1|TRBD2
CASSSGLAGPNEQFF
TGTGCCAGCAGCTCGGGACTAGCGGGGCCAAATGAGCAGTTCTTC
>.|TRBV15|TRBJ1-5|TRBD1
CATSREGGRGYQPQHF
TGTGCCACCAGCAGAGAAGGAGGCAGGGGGTATCAGCCCCAGCATTTT
>few|TRBV2|TRBJ2-2|TRBD1
CASRAPGQGLTGELFF
TGTGCCAGCAGGGCCCCGGGACAGGGGCTGACCGGGGAGCTGTTTTTT
>.|TRBV28|TRBJ2-4|TRBD1
CASIDRVANIQYF
TGTGCCAGTATAGACAGGGTGGCAAACATTCAGTACTTC
>.|TRBV5-1|TRBJ1-5|.
CASSLAGQSNQPQHF
TGCGCCAGCAGCTTGGCAGGTCAGAGCAATCAGCCCCAGCATTTT
>few|TRBV10-2|TRBJ1-5|.
CASRQDPNSNQPQHF
TGCGCCAGCAGACAGGACCCCAACAGCAATCAGCCCCAGCATTTT
>.|TRBV19|TRBJ2-1|.
CASRLGGPSYNEQFF
TGTGCCAGTAGATTGGGGGGGCCCTCCTACAATGAGCAGTTCTTC
>.|TRBV9|TRBJ1-1|.
CASSVVGGSTEAFF
TGTGCCAGCAGCGTAGTAGGCGGATCCACTGAAGCTTTCTTT
>.|TRBV5-4|TRBJ1-6|.
CASSLAGANSPLHF
TGTGCCAGCAGCTTGGCAGGGGCCAACTCACCCCTCCACTTT
>.|TRBV6-1|TRBJ1-5|TRBD1
CASGTVGGQPQHF
TGTGCCAGCGGGACAGTGGGAGGTCAGCCCCAGCATTTT
>.|TRBV20-1|TRBJ2-4|.
CSARAGWGQYF
TGCAGTGCTAGGGCAGGGTGGGGTCAGTACTTC
>.|TRBV7-9|TRBJ2-1|.
CASSSTGRLEDEQFF
TGTGCCAGCAGCTCGACTGGACGGTTGGAGGATGAGCAGTTCTTC
>.|TRBV2|TRBJ2-3|TRBD2
CASSSPSSGGATDTQYF
TGTGCCAGCAGTTCACCTAGTAGCGGGGGGGCCACAGATACGCAGTATTTT
>.|TRBV7-2|TRBJ2-1|.
CASSLFQGWNEQFF
TGTGCCAGCAGCTTATTTCAGGGGTGGAATGAGCAGTTCTTC
>once|TRBV2|TRBJ1-4|.
CASSVMGGRVKLFF
TGTGCCAGCAGTGTCATGGGGGGAAGAGTCAAACTGTTTTTT
>many|TRBV7-6|TRBJ2-1|.
CASSLAGASYNEQFF
TGTGCCAGCAGCTTAGCAGGGGCCTCCTACAATGAGCAGTTCTTC
>.|TRBV11-3|TRBJ2-3|TRBD2
CASSLGSSGGGTDTQYF
TGTGCCAGCAGCTTAGGATCGAGCGGGGGAGGGACAGATACGCAGTATTTT
>.|TRBV29-1|TRBJ1-1|TRBD1
CSVDFGQGRTEAFF
TGCAGCGTTGATTTTGGACAGGGGAGGACTGAAGCTTTCTTT
>few|TRBV28|TRBJ1-4|.
CASHRYNEKLFF
TGTGCCAGCCACAGGTATAATGAAAAACTGTTTTTT
>.|TRBV9|TRBJ1-1|.
CASSVDGDLNTEAFF
TGTGCCAGCAGTGTAGACGGGGACTTGAACACTGAAGCTTTCTTT
>few|TRBV7-2|TRBJ2-5|.
CASSLQAATQETQYF
TGTGCCAGCAGCTTACAAGCGGCAACCCAAGAGACCCAGTACTTC
>.|TRBV30|TRBJ2-5|.
CAWSASSGTRPVYF
TGTGCCTGGAGTGCATCCTCCGGGACACGACCTGTATACTTC
>.|TRBV6-5|TRBJ1-6|.
CASSKAGRGNSPLHF
TGTGCCAGCAGCAAGGCTGGACGGGGGAATTCACCCCTCCACTTT
>.|TRBV28|TRBJ1-1|.
CASRETVNTEAFF
TGTGCCAGCAGGGAGACAGTTAACACTGAAGCTTTCTTT
>.|TRBV2|TRBJ1-1|TRBD1
CASSQDRDTEAFF
TGTGCCAGCAGCCAGGACAGGGACACTGAAGCTTTCTTT
>few|TRBV6-1|TRBJ1-6|.
CASSAGPYNSPLHF
TGTGCCAGCAGTGCTGGGCCCTATAATTCACCCCTCCACTTT
>.|TRBV7-2|TRBJ2-7|TRBD2
CASSLGFSGGAREQYF
TGTGCCAGCAGCTTAGGTTTTAGCGGGGGGGCGCGCGAGCAGTACTTC
>few|TRBV6-5|TRBJ1-3|.
CASRTGISGNTIYF
TGTGCCAGCAGAACAGGGATCTCTGGAAACACCATATATTTT
>.|TRBV5-5|TRBJ2-3|.
CASSPRLTGYSTDTQYF
TGTGCCAGCAGTCCCCGACTGACCGGGTATAGCACAGATACGCAGTATTTT
>.|TRBV4-2|TRBJ2-3|TRBD2
CASSQTLAGGLTDTQYF
TGTGCCAGCAGCCAAACCCTAGCGGGGGGACTCACAGATACGCAGTATTTT
>.|TRBV28|TRBJ2-7|TRBD2
CASRKSGGAYEQYF
TGTGCCAGCAGGAAAAGCGGGGGGGCCTACGAGCAGTACTTC
>.|TRBV4-1|TRBJ2-7|.
CASSREGGLDEQYF
TGCGCCAGCAGCCGAGAGGGGGGGCTGGACGAGCAGTACTTC
>medium-sized|TRBV5-1|TRBJ2-7|TRBD1
CASRQTGSDEQYF
TGCGCCAGCAGGCAGACAGGGTCCGACGAGCAGTACTTC
>.|TRBV28|TRBJ1-4|TRBD1
CASSPPGQPDEKLFF
TGTGCCAGCAGCCCGCCGGGACAGCCGGATGAAAAACTGTTTTTT
>few|TRBV15|TRBJ2-6|.
CATSRDWGFMGSGANVLTF
TGTGCCACCAGCAGAGATTGGGGCTTTATGGGGTCTGGGGCCAACGTCCTGACTTTC
>many|TRBV11-2|TRBJ1-6|.
CASSPNPSGSPLHF
TGTGCCAGCAGCCCCAATCCTAGTGGTTCACCCCTCCACTTT
>few|TRBV2|TRBJ2-3|TRBD1
CASSTRGPTTDTQYF
TGTGCCAGCAGTACCAGGGGGCCGACCACAGATACGCAGTATTTT
>.|TRBV7-2|TRBJ2-7|TRBD2
CASSLVSGGHEQYF
TGTGCCAGCAGCTTAGTGAGCGGGGGTCACGAGCAGTACTTC
>many|TRBV29-1|TRBJ2-1|TRBD1
CSVRGDRGTNNEQFF
TGCAGCGTCCGCGGGGACAGGGGAACCAACAATGAGCAGTTCTTC
>.|TRBV19|TRBJ2-1|TRBD2
CASSTQAGGGGLYNEQFF
TGTGCCAGTAGTACCCAAGCTGGTGGCGGGGGGCTTTACAATGAGCAGTTCTTC
>.|TRBV6-5|TRBJ1-3|.
CASSYGQIGNTIYF
TGTGCCAGCAGTTACGGACAGATTGGAAACACCATATATTTT
>.|TRBV19|TRBJ2-6|TRBD1
CASRDRGLSGANVLTF
TGTGCCAGCCGGGACAGGGGGCTCTCTGGGGCCAACGTCCTGACTTTC
>once|TRBV9|TRBJ1-6|TRBD1
CASSGQGPSSYNSPLHF
TGTGCCAGCAGCGGACAGGGTCCTAGCTCCTATAATTCACCCCTCCACTTT
>few|TRBV4-1|TRBJ1-1|.
CASSQDEWGGNTEAFF
TGCGCCAGCAGCCAAGATGAGTGGGGAGGGAACACTGAAGCTTTCTTT
>.|TRBV6-5|TRBJ1-3|.
CASRPTRISGNTIYF
TGTGCCAGCAGACCTACCAGGATCTCTGGAAACACCATATATTTT
>.|TRBV6-1|TRBJ2-3|.
CASSEIRGTDTQYF
TGTGCCAGCAGTGAAATCCGCGGAACAGATACGCAGTATTTT
>.|TRBV27|TRBJ1-6|.
CASSSREGAPYNSPLHF
TGTGCCAGCAGTTCCCGTGAAGGGGCCCCCTATAATTCACCCCTCCACTTT
>.|TRBV18|TRBJ1-4|TRBD1
CASSRLGQGATNEKLFF
TGTGCCAGCTCACGCCTCGGACAGGGAGCAACTAATGAAAAACTGTTTTTT
>.|TRBV2|TRBJ2-7|TRBD1
CASSRDREHEQYF
TGTGCCAGCAGCCGGGACAGGGAGCACGAGCAGTACTTC
>.|TRBV9|TRBJ1-2|.
CASSVGGGINYGYTF
TGTGCCAGCAGCGTAGGGGGAGGGATCAACTATGGCTACACCTTC
>.|TRBV11-3|TRBJ2-2|TRBD1
CASSGQGDTGELFF
TGTGCCAGCTCGGGACAGGGAGACACCGGGGAGCTGTTTTTT
>.|TRBV7-9|TRBJ2-7|.
CASSPGTGAPTKQYF
TGTGCCAGCAGCCCCGGGACTGGAGCACCTACGAAGCAGTACTTC